The clone carrying this T cell receptor beta chain was counted at least ten times. What it recognizes is unknown. Losses at the gene ends were 10 bases for V and 4 bases for J; bases not matched to a gene: 17. This CDR3 is built from 16 residues. Germline assignment: CDR1 MGHRA and CDR2 YSYEKL. TCRdb analysed the reads with MiXCR anew, one entry per CDR3 protein. The table includes around 450,000 distinct CDR3 sequences, approximately 32% detected once. The sample originates from a study of T cell repertoires in cytomegalovirus infection. Study-level information: Public TCR beta signature analysis indicated the presence of both CMV infection and matching HLA type.

The study, taken as a whole, reports: The cumulative frequency of public TCR beta families identified carriers of CMV plus the relevant HLA.

The chain couples TRBV4-1 to TRBJ2-5; 8 bases line up with TRBD2. The material sequenced was PBMCs. This clonotype was obtained from a human donor in good health (CMV status not recorded). Some clones in this sample may be carry-over from other donors' samples. In DNA form, the CDR3 reads TGCGCCACCCGGCGCGGGGGGCCGATATCAGGAGAGACCCAGTACTTC. Translated, it gives CATRRGGPISGETQYF.